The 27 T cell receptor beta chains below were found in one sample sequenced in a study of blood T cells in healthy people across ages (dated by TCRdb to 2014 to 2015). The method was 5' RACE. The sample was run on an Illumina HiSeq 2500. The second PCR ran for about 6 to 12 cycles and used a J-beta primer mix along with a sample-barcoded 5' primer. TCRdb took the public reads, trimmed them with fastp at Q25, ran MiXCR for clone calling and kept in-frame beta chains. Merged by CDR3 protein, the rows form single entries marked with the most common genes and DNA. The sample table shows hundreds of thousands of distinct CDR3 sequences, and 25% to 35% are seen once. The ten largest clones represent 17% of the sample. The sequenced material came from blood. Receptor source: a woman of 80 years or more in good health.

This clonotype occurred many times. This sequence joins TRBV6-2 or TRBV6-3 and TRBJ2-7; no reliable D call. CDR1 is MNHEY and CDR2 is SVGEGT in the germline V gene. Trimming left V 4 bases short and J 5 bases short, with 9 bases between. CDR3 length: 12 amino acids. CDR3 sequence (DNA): TGTGCCAGCAGTTGGGGAATCGACGAGCAGTACTTC. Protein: CASSWGIDEQYF.

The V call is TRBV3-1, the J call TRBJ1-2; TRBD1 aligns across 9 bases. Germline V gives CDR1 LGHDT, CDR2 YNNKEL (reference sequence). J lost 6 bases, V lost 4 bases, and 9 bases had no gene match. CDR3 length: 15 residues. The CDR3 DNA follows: TGTGCCAGCAGCCCCGGGACAGGGTTGGGGAATGGCTACACCTTC. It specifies CASSPGTGLGNGYTF.

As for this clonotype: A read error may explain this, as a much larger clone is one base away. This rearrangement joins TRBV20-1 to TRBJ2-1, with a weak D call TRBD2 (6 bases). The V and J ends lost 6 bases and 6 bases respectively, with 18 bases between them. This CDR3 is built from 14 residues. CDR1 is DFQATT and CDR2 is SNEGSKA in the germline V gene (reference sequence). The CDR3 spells CSAKTRRVRNEQFF. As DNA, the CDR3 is TGCAGTGCCAAGACAAGGAGGGTTCGCAATGAGCAGTTCTTC.

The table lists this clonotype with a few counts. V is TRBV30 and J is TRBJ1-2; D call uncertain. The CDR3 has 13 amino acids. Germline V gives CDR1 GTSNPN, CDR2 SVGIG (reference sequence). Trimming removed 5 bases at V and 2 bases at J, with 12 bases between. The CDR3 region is CAWHDSLNYGYTF. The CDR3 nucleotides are TGTGCCTGGCATGACTCACTGAACTATGGCTACACCTTC.

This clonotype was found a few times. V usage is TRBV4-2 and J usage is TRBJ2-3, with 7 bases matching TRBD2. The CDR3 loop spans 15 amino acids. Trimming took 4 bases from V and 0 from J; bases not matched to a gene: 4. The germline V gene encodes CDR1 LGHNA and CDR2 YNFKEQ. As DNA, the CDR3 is TGTGCCAGCAGCCTTAAAGCGGGAAGCACAGATACGCAGTATTTT. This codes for CASSLKAGSTDTQYF.

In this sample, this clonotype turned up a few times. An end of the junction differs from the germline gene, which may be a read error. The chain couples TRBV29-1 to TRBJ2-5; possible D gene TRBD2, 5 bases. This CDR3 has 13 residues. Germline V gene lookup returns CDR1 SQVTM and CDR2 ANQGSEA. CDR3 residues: CSVRRSNQGTQYF. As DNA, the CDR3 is TGCAGCGTTAGGAGGTCGAACCAAGGGACCCAGTACTTC.

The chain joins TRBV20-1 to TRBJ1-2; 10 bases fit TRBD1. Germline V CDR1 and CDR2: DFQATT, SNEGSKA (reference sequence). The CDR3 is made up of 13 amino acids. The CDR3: CRGTSGTGEGYTF. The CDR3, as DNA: TGCAGAGGGACTTCCGGGACAGGGGAAGGCTACACCTTC.

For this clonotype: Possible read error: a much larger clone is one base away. CDR3 loop: CAGKIQGAADTQYF. CDR3 nucleotides: TGTGCCGGCAAAATACAGGGGGCGGCAGATACGCAGTATTTT. The chain recombines TRBV27 with TRBJ2-3; 9 bases are a match to TRBD1. V trimming: 11 bases; J trimming: 4 bases; junction bases outside the gene matches: 10. The CDR3 runs to 14 residues. CDR1 MNHEY and CDR2 SMNVEV come from the germline V gene (reference sequence).

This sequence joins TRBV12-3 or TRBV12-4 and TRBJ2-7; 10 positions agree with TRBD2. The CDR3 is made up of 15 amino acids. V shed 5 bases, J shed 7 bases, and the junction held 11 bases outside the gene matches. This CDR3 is CASSRTLAGVGEQYF. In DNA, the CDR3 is TGTGCCAGCAGTCGCACCCTAGCGGGAGTGGGAGAGCAGTACTTC.

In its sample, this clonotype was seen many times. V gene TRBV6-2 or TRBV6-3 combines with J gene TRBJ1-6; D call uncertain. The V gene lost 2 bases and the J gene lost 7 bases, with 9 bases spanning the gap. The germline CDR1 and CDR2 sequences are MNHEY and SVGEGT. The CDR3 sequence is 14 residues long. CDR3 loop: CASSYAGWNSPLHF. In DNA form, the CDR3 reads TGTGCCAGCAGTTACGCGGGCTGGAATTCACCCCTCCACTTT.

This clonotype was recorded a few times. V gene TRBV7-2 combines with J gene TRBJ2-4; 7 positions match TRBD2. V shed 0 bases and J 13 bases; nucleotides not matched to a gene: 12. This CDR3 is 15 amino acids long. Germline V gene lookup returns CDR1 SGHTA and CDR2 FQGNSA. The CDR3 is CASSLAGAGVDEQYF. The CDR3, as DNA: TGTGCCAGCAGCTTAGCCGGGGCGGGGGTTGATGAGCAGTACTTC. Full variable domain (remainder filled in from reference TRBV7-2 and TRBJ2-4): GAGVSQSPSNKVTEKGKDVELRCDPISGHTALYWYRQSLGQGLEFLIYFQGNSAPDKSGLPSDRFSAERTGGSVSTLTIQRTQQEDSAVYLCASSLAGAGVDEQYFGAGTRLSVL.

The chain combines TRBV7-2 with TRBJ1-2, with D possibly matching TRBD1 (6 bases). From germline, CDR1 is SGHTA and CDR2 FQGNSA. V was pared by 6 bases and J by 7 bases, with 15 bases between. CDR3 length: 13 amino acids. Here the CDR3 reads CASSFRGAGGYTF. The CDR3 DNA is TGTGCCAGCAGTTTTCGGGGGGCGGGTGGCTACACCTTC.

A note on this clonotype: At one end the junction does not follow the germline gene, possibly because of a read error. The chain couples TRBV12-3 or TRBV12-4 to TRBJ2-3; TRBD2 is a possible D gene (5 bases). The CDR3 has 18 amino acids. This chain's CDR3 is CASSRAGVKAASTDAQYF. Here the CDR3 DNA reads TGTGCCAGCAGTCGGGCCGGGGTGAAGGCCGCTAGCACAGATGCGCAGTATTTT.

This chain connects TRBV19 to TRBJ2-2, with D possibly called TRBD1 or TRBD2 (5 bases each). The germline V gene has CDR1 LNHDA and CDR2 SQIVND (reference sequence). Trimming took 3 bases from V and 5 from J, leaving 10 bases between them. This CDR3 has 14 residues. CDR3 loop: CASSIARETGELFF. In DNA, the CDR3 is TGTGCCAGTAGTATCGCCAGGGAGACCGGGGAGCTGTTTTTT.

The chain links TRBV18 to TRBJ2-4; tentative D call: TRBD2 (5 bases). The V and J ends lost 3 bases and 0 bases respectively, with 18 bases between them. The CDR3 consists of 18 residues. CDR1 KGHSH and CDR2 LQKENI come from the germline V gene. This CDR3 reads CASSPPPRGTRAKNIQYF. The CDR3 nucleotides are TGTGCCAGCTCACCGCCCCCCCGGGGTACTAGAGCCAAAAACATTCAGTACTTC.

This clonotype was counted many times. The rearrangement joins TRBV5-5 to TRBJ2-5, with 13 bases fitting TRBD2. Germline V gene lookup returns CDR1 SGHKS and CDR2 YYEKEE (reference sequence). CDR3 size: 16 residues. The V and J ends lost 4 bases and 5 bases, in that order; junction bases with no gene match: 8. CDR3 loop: CASSLTSGGSWETQYF. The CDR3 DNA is TGTGCCAGCAGCCTGACTAGCGGGGGGTCTTGGGAGACCCAGTACTTC. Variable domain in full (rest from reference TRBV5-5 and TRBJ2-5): DAGVTQSPTHLIKTRGQQVTLRCSPISGHKSVSWYQQVLGQGPQFIFQYYEKEERGRGNFPDRFSARQFPNYSSELNVNALLLGDSALYLCASSLTSGGSWETQYFGPGTRLLVL.

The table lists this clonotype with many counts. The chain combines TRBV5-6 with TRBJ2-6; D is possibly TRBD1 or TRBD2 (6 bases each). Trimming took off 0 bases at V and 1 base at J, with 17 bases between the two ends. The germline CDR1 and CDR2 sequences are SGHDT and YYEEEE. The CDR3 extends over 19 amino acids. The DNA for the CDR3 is TGTGCCAGCAGCTTGGAGGGGGGCGAGTTCCAGTCTGGGGCCAACGTCCTGACTTTC. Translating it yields CASSLEGGEFQSGANVLTF.

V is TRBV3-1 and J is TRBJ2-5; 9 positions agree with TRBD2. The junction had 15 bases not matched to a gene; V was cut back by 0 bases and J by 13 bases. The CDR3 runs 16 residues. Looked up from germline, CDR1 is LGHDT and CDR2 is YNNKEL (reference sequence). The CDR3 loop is CASSQELLAGSKARYF. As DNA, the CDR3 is TGTGCCAGCAGCCAAGAGTTGCTAGCGGGGTCGAAGGCCCGGTACTTC.

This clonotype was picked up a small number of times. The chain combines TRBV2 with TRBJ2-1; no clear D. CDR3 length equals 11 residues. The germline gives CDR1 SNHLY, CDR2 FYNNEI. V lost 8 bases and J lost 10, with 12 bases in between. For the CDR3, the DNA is TGTGCCAGCGAGCCCTTGAGGGAGCAGTTCTTC. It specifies CASEPLREQFF.

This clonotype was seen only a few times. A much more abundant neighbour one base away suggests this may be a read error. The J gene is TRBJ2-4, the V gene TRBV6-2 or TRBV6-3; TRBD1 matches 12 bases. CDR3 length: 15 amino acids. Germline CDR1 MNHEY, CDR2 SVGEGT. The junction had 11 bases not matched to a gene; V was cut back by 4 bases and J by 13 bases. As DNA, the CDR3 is TGTGCCAGCAGTTCGCCGGGGACAGGGGGCTGGGGGCAGTACTTC. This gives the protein CASSSPGTGGWGQYF.

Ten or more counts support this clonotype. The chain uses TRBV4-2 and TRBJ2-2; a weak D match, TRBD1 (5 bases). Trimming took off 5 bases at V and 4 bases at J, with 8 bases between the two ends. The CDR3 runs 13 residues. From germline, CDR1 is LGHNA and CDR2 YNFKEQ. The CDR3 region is CASSTRVTGELFF. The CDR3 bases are TGTGCCAGCAGCACCAGGGTCACCGGGGAGCTGTTTTTT.

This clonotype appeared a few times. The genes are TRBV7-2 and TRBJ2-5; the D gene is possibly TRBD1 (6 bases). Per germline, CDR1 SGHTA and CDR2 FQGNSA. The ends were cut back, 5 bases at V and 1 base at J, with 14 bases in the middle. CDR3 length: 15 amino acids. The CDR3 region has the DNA TGTGCCAGCAGCCGACTGAGGGACATCCAAGAGACCCAGTACTTC. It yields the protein CASSRLRDIQETQYF.

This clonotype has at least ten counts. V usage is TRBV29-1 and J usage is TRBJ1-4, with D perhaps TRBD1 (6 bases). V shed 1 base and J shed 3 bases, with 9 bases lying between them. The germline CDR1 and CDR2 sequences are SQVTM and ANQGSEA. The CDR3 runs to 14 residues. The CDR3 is CSVEAQGPNEKLFF. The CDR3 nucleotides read TGCAGCGTTGAAGCACAGGGTCCTAATGAAAAACTGTTTTTT.

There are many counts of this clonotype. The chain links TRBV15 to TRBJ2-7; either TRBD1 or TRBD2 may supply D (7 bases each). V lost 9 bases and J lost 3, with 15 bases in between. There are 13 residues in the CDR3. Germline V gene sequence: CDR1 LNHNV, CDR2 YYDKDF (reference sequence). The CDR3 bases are TGTGCCACTACCCAGGGGGGGAACTACGAGCAGTACTTC. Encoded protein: CATTQGGNYEQYF.

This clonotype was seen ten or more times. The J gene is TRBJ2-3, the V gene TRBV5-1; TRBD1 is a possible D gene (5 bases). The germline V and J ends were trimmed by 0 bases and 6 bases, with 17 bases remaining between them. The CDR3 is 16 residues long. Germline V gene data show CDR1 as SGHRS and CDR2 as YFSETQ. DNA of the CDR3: TGCGCCAGCAGCTTGGGGGGCCCCCGGCACCCGGATACGCAGTATTTT. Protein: CASSLGGPRHPDTQYF. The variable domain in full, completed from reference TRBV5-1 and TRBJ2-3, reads KAGVTQTPRYLIKTRGQQVTLSCSPISGHRSVSWYQQTPGQGLQFLFEYFSETQRNKGNFPGRFSGRQFSNSRSEMNVSTLELGDSALYLCASSLGGPRHPDTQYFGPGTRLTVL.

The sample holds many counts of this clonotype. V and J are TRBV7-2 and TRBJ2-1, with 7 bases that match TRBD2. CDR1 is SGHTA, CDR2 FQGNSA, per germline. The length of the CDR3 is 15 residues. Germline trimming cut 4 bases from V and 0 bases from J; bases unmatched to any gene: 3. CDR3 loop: CASSSTSSSYNEQFF. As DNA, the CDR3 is TGTGCCAGCAGCTCGACTAGCAGCTCCTACAATGAGCAGTTCTTC.

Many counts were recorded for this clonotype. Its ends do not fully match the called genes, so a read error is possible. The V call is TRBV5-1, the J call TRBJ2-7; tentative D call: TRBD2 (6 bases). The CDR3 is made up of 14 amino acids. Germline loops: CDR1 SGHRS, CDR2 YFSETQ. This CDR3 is CASSFTGRTYEQYF. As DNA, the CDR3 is TGTGCCAGCAGCTTTACGGGGAGGACCTACGAGCAGTACTTC.